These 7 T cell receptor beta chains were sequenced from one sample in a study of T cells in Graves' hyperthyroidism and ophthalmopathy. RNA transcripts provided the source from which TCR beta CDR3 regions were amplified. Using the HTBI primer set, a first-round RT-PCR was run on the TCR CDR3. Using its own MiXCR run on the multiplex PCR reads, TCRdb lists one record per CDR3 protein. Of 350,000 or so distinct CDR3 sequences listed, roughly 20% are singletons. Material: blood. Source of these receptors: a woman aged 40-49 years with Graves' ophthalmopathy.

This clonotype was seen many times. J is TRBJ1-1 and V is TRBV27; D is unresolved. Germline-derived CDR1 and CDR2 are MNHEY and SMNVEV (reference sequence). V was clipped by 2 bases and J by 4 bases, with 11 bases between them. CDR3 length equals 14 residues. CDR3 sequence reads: CASSLEVGGTEAFF. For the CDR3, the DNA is TGTGCCAGCAGTTTAGAGGTGGGCGGCACTGAAGCTTTCTTT.

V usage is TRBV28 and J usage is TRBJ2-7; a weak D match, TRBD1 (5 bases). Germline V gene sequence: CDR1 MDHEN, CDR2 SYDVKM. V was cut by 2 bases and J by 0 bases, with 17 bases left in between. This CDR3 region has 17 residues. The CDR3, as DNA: TGTGCCAGCAGTTTAGCAGCGTACAGGCTTATCTCCTACGAGCAGTACTTC. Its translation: CASSLAAYRLISYEQYF.

The CDR3 here is CASSRQGGTEQYF. DNA for the CDR3: TGTGCCAGCAGCCGACAGGGGGGGACCGAGCAGTACTTC. The chain links TRBV7-3 to TRBJ2-7; 9 positions match TRBD1. The CDR3 contains 13 residues. From germline, CDR1 is SGHTA and CDR2 FQGTGA. Trimming took 5 bases from V and 6 from J; bases not matched to a gene: 5.

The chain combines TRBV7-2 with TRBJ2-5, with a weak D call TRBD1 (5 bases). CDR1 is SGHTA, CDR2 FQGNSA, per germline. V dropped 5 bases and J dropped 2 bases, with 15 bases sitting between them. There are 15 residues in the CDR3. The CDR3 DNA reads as TGTGCCAGCAGCCGAGACAGACTCCAACAAGAGACCCAGTACTTC. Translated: CASSRDRLQQETQYF.

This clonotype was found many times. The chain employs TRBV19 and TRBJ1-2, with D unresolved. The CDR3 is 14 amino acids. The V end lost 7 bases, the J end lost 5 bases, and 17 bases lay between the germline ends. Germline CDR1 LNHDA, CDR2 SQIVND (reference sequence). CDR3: CASKKGLAEYGYTF. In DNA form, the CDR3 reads TGTGCCAGTAAGAAGGGCTTGGCGGAGTATGGCTACACCTTC.

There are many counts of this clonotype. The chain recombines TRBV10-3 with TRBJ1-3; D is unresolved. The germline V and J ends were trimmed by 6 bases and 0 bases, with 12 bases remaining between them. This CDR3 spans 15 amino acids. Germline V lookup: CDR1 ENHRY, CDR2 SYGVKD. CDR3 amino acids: CAIRPGRSSGNTIYF. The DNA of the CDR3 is TGTGCCATCAGGCCAGGACGGAGCTCTGGAAACACCATATATTTT.

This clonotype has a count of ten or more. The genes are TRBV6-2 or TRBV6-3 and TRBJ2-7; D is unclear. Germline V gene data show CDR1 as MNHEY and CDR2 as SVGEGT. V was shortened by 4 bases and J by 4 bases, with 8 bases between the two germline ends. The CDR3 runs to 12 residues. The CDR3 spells CASSSHKYEQYF. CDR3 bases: TGTGCCAGCAGTTCCCATAAGTACGAGCAGTACTTC.